A selection of T cell receptor beta chains follows, all from one sample in a study of blood T cell repertoires in COVID-19. Assay: immunoSEQ multiplex PCR; the TCRdb copy retains only in-frame clones and omits some. Of about 190,000 clones in the sample, around 91% were seen once. The specimen was peripheral blood. Receptors originate from a man aged 50 or older with acute or convalescent COVID-19. The CDR3 runs from the conserved cysteine through the conserved F or W. A D gene is named only where the DNA matches it firmly. Clone size is shown for a subset of rows, as once, few, many or a class of expanded clone.

.,.,TRBJ1-1,TRBV6-5,CASSYIGRGANTEAFF,TGTGCCAGCAGTTACATTGGCAGGGGAGCCAACACTGAAGCTTTCTTT
.,TRBD1,TRBJ1-4,TRBV6-6,CASSLGQATNEKLFF,TGTGCCAGCAGTCTAGGACAGGCAACTAATGAAAAACTGTTTTTT
.,.,TRBJ2-4,TRBV7-5,CVRSEGGRLAKNIQYF,TGTGTCAGAAGCGAAGGAGGACGGCTAGCCAAAAACATTCAGTACTTC
.,.,TRBJ1-4,TRBV7-9,CASSPSREKLFF,TGTGCCAGCAGCCCTAGCCGTGAAAAACTGTTTTTT
.,.,TRBJ1-5,TRBV4-2,CASSRMGGGNQPQHF,TGTGCCAGCAGCCGGATGGGGGGGGGCAATCAGCCCCAGCATTTT
.,TRBD2,TRBJ2-2,TRBV6-2/TRBV6-3,CASSRSTSGRYTGELFF,TGTGCCAGCAGTCGCTCTACTAGCGGGAGGTACACCGGGGAGCTGTTTTTT
.,TRBD1,TRBJ2-5,TRBV7-9,CASSSRGTPRTQYF,TGTGCCAGCAGTTCCAGGGGGACCCCTAGGACCCAGTACTTC
.,TRBD2,TRBJ2-1,TRBV24-1,CATSDFTSGKIYNEQFF,TGTGCCACCAGTGATTTCACCAGCGGGAAGATTTACAATGAGCAGTTCTTC
.,.,TRBJ2-1,TRBV11-2,CASSLGRGGTSYNEQFF,TGTGCCAGCAGCTTAGGCCGGGGTGGAACCTCCTACAATGAGCAGTTCTTC
.,TRBD1,TRBJ1-4,TRBV10-3,CAISERDRGEEKLFF,TGTGCCATCAGTGAGCGGGACAGGGGTGAAGAAAAACTGTTTTTT
.,.,TRBJ1-1,TRBV6-6,CASRLSGGRTEDTEAFF,TGTGCCAGCCGTCTGTCCGGGGGACGGACGGAGGACACTGAAGCTTTCTTT
.,TRBD1,TRBJ2-7,TRBV7-9,CASSLWLGDRAYEQYF,TGTGCCAGCAGCTTATGGTTGGGGGACAGGGCCTACGAGCAGTACTTC
.,.,TRBJ2-3,TRBV30,CAWSAPSDTQYF,TGTGCCTGGAGTGCCCCCTCAGATACGCAGTATTTT
.,.,TRBJ1-4,TRBV5-6,CASSLAGQGEEKLFF,TGTGCCAGCAGCTTGGCTGGGCAGGGTGAGGAAAAACTGTTTTTT
.,.,TRBJ2-7,TRBV9,CASSLQAGLSYEQYF,TGTGCCAGCAGCCTCCAGGCAGGGCTCTCCTACGAGCAGTACTTC
.,.,TRBJ2-5,TRBV7-2,CASSLPGEGQETQYF,TGTGCCAGCAGCTTACCAGGGGAAGGTCAAGAGACCCAGTACTTC
.,TRBD2,TRBJ2-5,TRBV5-4,CASSLGPTSAKTETQYF,TGTGCCAGCAGCTTGGGACCCACTAGCGCGAAAACGGAGACCCAGTACTTC
.,.,TRBJ1-2,TRBV15,CATSRPDRANYGYTF,TGTGCCACCAGCAGACCCGACAGAGCTAACTATGGCTACACCTTC
.,.,TRBJ2-1,TRBV28,CASSFRMLLSLDEQFF,TGTGCCAGCAGTTTTAGAATGCTCCTCTCTCTCGATGAGCAGTTCTTC
.,.,TRBJ2-1,TRBV7-3,CASSPGGLNEQFF,TGTGCCAGCAGCCCCGGGGGGCTGAATGAGCAGTTCTTC
.,TRBD1,TRBJ1-2,TRBV28,CATTREGAGYGYTF,TGTGCCACCACCCGTGAGGGGGCAGGCTATGGCTACACCTTC
.,.,TRBJ2-7,TRBV4-2,CASSQEGGAGAYSYEQYF,TGTGCCAGCAGCCAAGAGGGTGGGGCAGGGGCCTACTCCTACGAGCAGTACTTC
.,TRBD1,TRBJ1-3,TRBV5-1,CASSFGTEDSGNTIYF,TGCGCCAGCAGCTTCGGGACAGAGGACTCTGGAAACACCATATATTTT
once,TRBD2,TRBJ2-7,TRBV5-1,CASSSGTSGSPYEQYF,TGCGCCAGCAGCTCAGGGACTAGCGGGAGCCCCTACGAGCAGTACTTC
.,TRBD1,TRBJ2-1,TRBV7-2,CASSEPGTGAVNEQFF,TGTGCCAGCAGCGAACCGGGGACAGGGGCAGTGAATGAGCAGTTCTTC
.,TRBD1,TRBJ2-4,TRBV6-6,CASSRTPGTGAGAKNIQYF,TGTGCCAGCAGTCGAACCCCTGGGACAGGGGCTGGAGCCAAAAACATTCAGTACTTC
.,TRBD2,TRBJ2-3,TRBV2,CASRLADTDTQYF,TGTGCCAGCCGACTAGCGGACACAGATACGCAGTATTTT
.,TRBD1,TRBJ2-3,TRBV7-2,CASSSQGAKPDTQYF,TGTGCCAGCAGCTCCCAGGGGGCGAAACCAGATACGCAGTATTTT
.,.,TRBJ1-1,TRBV7-2,CASSLREWMNTEAFF,TGTGCCAGCAGCTTGAGGGAATGGATGAACACTGAAGCTTTCTTT
.,.,TRBJ1-1,TRBV5-1,CASSLERGSTEAFF,TGCGCCAGCAGCTTAGAAAGGGGATCCACTGAAGCTTTCTTT
.,TRBD1,TRBJ2-2,TRBV11-2,CASSPDPGTGYTTGELFF,TGTGCCAGCAGCCCAGACCCCGGGACAGGGTATACCACCGGGGAGCTGTTTTTT
.,.,TRBJ2-1,TRBV7-8,CASRNRGTNEQFF,TGTGCCAGCAGAAATCGCGGGACCAATGAGCAGTTCTTC
.,.,TRBJ1-1,TRBV28,CASSLDQGGTEAFF,TGTGCCAGCAGTTTAGACCAGGGAGGCACTGAAGCTTTCTTT
.,.,TRBJ1-5,TRBV19,CASSPSGTPHQPQHF,TGTGCCAGTAGTCCCTCCGGGACACCGCATCAGCCCCAGCATTTT
once,TRBD2,TRBJ2-5,TRBV5-1,CASSLGGLAVQETQYF,TGCGCCAGCAGCTTGGGGGGACTAGCGGTACAAGAGACCCAGTACTTC
.,.,TRBJ2-7,TRBV4-2,CASSPYPGTNYEQYF,TGTGCCAGCAGCCCGTACCCCGGGACAAACTACGAGCAGTACTTC
.,.,TRBJ2-2,TRBV27,CASSVPRPAGALRAGELFF,.
.,TRBD1,TRBJ2-3,TRBV5-1,CASRDRDRVADTQYF,TGCGCCAGCAGGGACCGGGACAGGGTGGCAGATACGCAGTATTTT
.,.,TRBJ1-3,TRBV6-2/TRBV6-3,CASSRSRESGNTIYF,TGTGCCAGCAGTCGCAGCAGGGAATCTGGAAACACCATATATTTT
.,TRBD1,TRBJ1-1,TRBV3-1/TRBV3-2,CASSRHRGEAFF,TGTGCCAGCAGCCGGCACAGGGGCGAAGCTTTCTTT
.,TRBD1,TRBJ1-4,TRBV9,CASSKAGGENEKLFF,TGTGCCAGCAGCAAAGCAGGGGGCGAAAATGAAAAACTGTTTTTT
.,.,TRBJ2-1,TRBV11-2,CASSLLFFSSYNEQFF,TGTGCCAGCAGCTTACTATTCTTTAGCTCCTACAATGAGCAGTTCTTC
.,.,TRBJ2-1,TRBV18,CASSGPNTNEQFF,TGTGCCAGCTCAGGGCCAAATACCAATGAGCAGTTCTTC
.,TRBD1,TRBJ2-1,TRBV2,CASVGDRGPGEQFF,TGTGCCAGTGTGGGGGACAGGGGGCCTGGTGAGCAGTTCTTC
.,.,TRBJ1-4,TRBV4-2,CASSQEGVIAEKLFF,TGTGCCAGCAGCCAAGAAGGGGTTATCGCTGAAAAACTGTTTTTT
.,TRBD2,TRBJ2-5,TRBV2,CASYRDYSRPTQYF,TGTGCCAGCTACCGGGACTACTCTCGGCCGACCCAGTACTTC
.,.,TRBJ2-1,TRBV4-3,CASSQALLNEQFF,TGCGCCAGCAGCCAGGCTCTCTTGAATGAGCAGTTCTTC
.,TRBD1,TRBJ1-3,TRBV10-3,CATHRDRSSGNTIYF,TGTGCCACTCATCGGGACAGGAGCTCTGGAAACACCATATATTTT
.,TRBD1,TRBJ1-2,TRBV6-6,CASRKSGTGVPYGYTF,TGTGCCAGCAGGAAGAGCGGGACAGGGGTCCCCTATGGCTACACCTTC
.,.,TRBJ1-2,TRBV6-6,CASSRLSITMATVGYTF,TGTGCCAGCAGTCGGCTCTCGATAACTATGGCTACGGTCGGCTACACCTTC
.,.,TRBJ1-4,TRBV3-1/TRBV3-2,CASSQNARGARSAEVFF,TGTGCCAGCAGCCAAAACGCTCGGGGGGCGCGGAGTGCCGAGGTGTTTTTT
.,.,TRBJ2-7,TRBV28,CASNRGAVNEQYF,TGTGCCAGCAATCGGGGGGCTGTAAACGAGCAGTACTTC
.,TRBD1,TRBJ2-4,TRBV19,CASLDRLNSDLNIQYF,TGTGCCAGCTTGGACAGGCTTAATTCTGATTTAAACATTCAGTACTTC
.,.,TRBJ2-7,TRBV20-1,CSASSQGNEQYF,TGCAGCGCTAGTTCACAGGGTAACGAGCAGTACTTC
.,TRBD1,TRBJ2-5,TRBV6-5,CASRKGTGTETQYF,TGTGCCAGCAGGAAGGGGACAGGGACAGAGACCCAGTACTTC
.,.,TRBJ1-5,TRBV1,CTSSQDTGGWSQHF,TGCACCAGCAGCCAAGACACAGGGGGTTGGTCCCAGCATTTT
once,TRBD2,TRBJ2-1,TRBV3-1/TRBV3-2,CASSQGSGRNEQFF,TGTGCCAGCAGCCAAGGTAGCGGGAGGAATGAGCAGTTCTTC
.,TRBD2,TRBJ2-1,TRBV19,CASSKKRETFNEQFF,TGTGCCAGTAGTAAAAAGCGGGAGACTTTCAATGAGCAGTTCTTC
.,.,TRBJ1-1,TRBV6-6,CASSPHRVLARGTEAFF,TGTGCCAGCAGTCCCCACAGGGTTTTGGCCCGTGGCACTGAAGCTTTCTTT
.,TRBD2,TRBJ2-1,TRBV7-9,CASSLQGTRGNEQFF,TGTGCCAGCAGCTTACAAGGGACTAGAGGCAATGAGCAGTTCTTC